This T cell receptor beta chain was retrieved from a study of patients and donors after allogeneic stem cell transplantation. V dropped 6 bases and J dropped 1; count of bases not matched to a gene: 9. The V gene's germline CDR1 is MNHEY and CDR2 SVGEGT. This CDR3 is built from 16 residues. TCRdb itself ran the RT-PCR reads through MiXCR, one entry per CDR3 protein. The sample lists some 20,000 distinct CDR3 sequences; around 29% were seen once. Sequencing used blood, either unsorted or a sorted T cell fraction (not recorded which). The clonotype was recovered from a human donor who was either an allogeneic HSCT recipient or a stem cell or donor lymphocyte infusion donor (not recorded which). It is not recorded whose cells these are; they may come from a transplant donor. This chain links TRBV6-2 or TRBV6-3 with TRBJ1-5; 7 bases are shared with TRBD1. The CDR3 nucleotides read TGTGCCAGCAGCCAACAGGGGATGACGAGCAATCAGCCCCAGCATTTT. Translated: CASSQQGMTSNQPQHF.